Below, 9 T cell receptor beta chains from the same sample are listed, as sequenced in a study of T cell responses to AZD1222 COVID-19 vaccine. Produced via immunoSEQ multiplex PCR; TCRdb's table is partial and in-frame only. The table has fewer than 110,000 clones, 90% seen once. This specimen was peripheral blood, taken on day 0 of AZD1222 vaccination. The receptors derive from an adult in good health.

This chain joins TRBV5-4 and TRBJ1-2; TRBD1 aligns across 10 bases. J gave up 4 bases and V 5 bases, and 14 bases lay outside the gene matches. CDR3 size: 17 residues. The germline gives CDR1 SGHNT, CDR2 YYREEE (reference sequence). CDR3 sequence (DNA): TGTGCCAGCAGTTCATCCCCCGGGACAGGGGAACCCTATGGCTACACCTTC. This codes for CASSSSPGTGEPYGYTF.

For the CDR3, the DNA is TGTGCCACCAGTGATTTACAGAACTCCTACAATGAGCAGTTCTTC. This gives the protein CATSDLQNSYNEQFF. The genes are TRBV24-1 and TRBJ2-1; D ambiguous. Germline loops: CDR1 KGHDR, CDR2 SFDVKD. The CDR3 loop spans 15 amino acids. The V end was cut by 1 base, the J end by 0 bases, with 6 bases between.

The chain is built from TRBV4-2 and TRBJ2-2, with 11 bases identical to TRBD2. The CDR3 length is 15 residues. Germline V gene sequence: CDR1 LGHNA, CDR2 YNFKEQ. V shed 4 bases, J shed 7 bases, and the junction held 5 bases outside the gene matches. The CDR3 loop is CASSLRLAGGGELFF. For the CDR3, the DNA is TGTGCCAGCAGCCTGCGTCTAGCGGGGGGCGGGGAGCTGTTTTTT.

V usage is TRBV5-5 and J usage is TRBJ1-2; D may be TRBD1 (5 bases). From germline, CDR1 is SGHKS and CDR2 YYEKEE (reference sequence). The CDR3 is made up of 13 amino acids. V gave up 4 bases and J gave up 4 bases, with 11 bases separating them. The CDR3 bases are TGTGCCAGCAGCCTGGGGGAGAGCTATGGCTACACCTTC. It is translated as CASSLGESYGYTF.

V usage is TRBV21-1 and J usage is TRBJ2-7; the table's D gene call, TRBD1, was not cross checked with the DNA. TRBV21-1 is a recognized pseudogene. The CDR3 loop spans 14 amino acids. The CDR3 nucleotides are TGTGCCAGCAGCCCCCCAGGCAGGGTCCACGAGCAGTACTTC. Its protein is CASSPPGRVHEQYF.

The gene calls are TRBV2 and TRBJ1-6, with D hard to call. The CDR3 has 15 residues. The germline CDR1 and CDR2 sequences are SNHLY and FYNNEI. Trimming took off 6 bases at V and 6 bases at J, with 15 bases between the two ends. This chain's CDR3 is CASRDGLSANSPLHF. The CDR3 region has the DNA TGTGCCAGCAGAGACGGGCTTTCCGCTAATTCACCCCTCCACTTT.

The J gene is TRBJ1-1, the V gene TRBV27, with D unresolved. Germline V gene lookup returns CDR1 MNHEY and CDR2 SMNVEV (reference sequence). V lost 9 bases to trimming and J lost 8 bases, with 16 bases between them. The CDR3 is 12 residues long. DNA for the CDR3: TGTGCCAGTAGACCCTTGGGAGAAGAAGCTTTCTTT. Translated: CASRPLGEEAFF.

This rearrangement joins TRBV6-5 to TRBJ1-1; 7 bases match TRBD1. The CDR3 is made up of 14 amino acids. CDR1 is MNHEY and CDR2 is SVGAGI in the germline V gene. V dropped 6 bases and J dropped 0; count of bases not matched to a gene: 4. CDR3 protein: CASSRQGMNTEAFF. The CDR3, as DNA: TGTGCCAGCAGCAGACAGGGCATGAACACTGAAGCTTTCTTT.

J is TRBJ1-2 and V is TRBV5-1, with a tentative D call TRBD1 (5 bases). The CDR3 contains 13 residues. V lost 8 bases, J lost 6 bases, and 17 bases lay in between. The germline gives CDR1 SGHRS, CDR2 YFSETQ. The chain's CDR3 is CASSEGATDGYTF. The CDR3 region has the DNA TGCGCCAGTTCGGAAGGGGCGACGGATGGCTACACCTTC.